This T cell receptor (beta chain) emerged from a study of T cells after yellow fever vaccination. Study outcomes and limitations: Most primary-vaccination clones recurred post-booster (approximately 96% CD4, over 70% CD8).

V lost 0 bases, J lost 3 bases, and 12 bases lay in between. The CDR3 spans 15 residues. From germline, CDR1 is SGHAT and CDR2 FQNNGV. This clonotype was seen more than once but under ten times. Its antigen is not identified. TCRdb processed the 5' RACE reads anew with MiXCR; each CDR3 protein has one entry. The sample yields hundreds of thousands of distinct CDR3 sequences, 9% to 15% seen once. This sequence joins TRBV11-2 and TRBJ2-7; D is unresolved. The origin of this receptor is a man under 40 who received the YFV17D yellow fever vaccine. Sequences were derived from PBMCs, sampled on the day of the yellow fever booster vaccination. The CDR3 nucleotides read TGTGCCAGCAGCTTAGATCTATGGAGTAGCTACGAGCAGTACTTC. Translated, it gives CASSLDLWSSYEQYF.